Listed below are T cell receptor beta chains from one sample, sequenced in a study of cytomegalovirus exposure and HLA in healthy donors. Only in-frame clones appear in the TCRdb table, and some are missing; sequencing was by immunoSEQ multiplex PCR. The profile shows tens of thousands of clones, nearly 80% of them singletons. The sample comprised PBMCs. The receptors come from a woman aged 40 to 50 in good health and CMV-seronegative. Both conserved end residues are part of each CDR3. Fields, in order: D gene, V gene, J gene, clone size, CDR3 protein, CDR3 DNA. A D gene is named only where the DNA matches it firmly. Some rows have no size entry. The others give once, few or many, or a class for an expanded clone.

>NA|TRBV5-4|TRBJ2-7|NA
CASSLQSRSYEQYF
TGTGCCAGCAGCTTACAGAGTCGGTCCTACGAGCAGTACTTC
>TRBD2|TRBV7-7|TRBJ2-3|NA
CASSLRLAGWSDLNTQYF
TGTGCCAGCAGCTTACGACTAGCGGGGTGGAGTGATTTGAATACGCAGTATTTT
>NA|TRBV7-2|TRBJ1-3|few
CASSPQVYGNTIYF
TGTGCCAGCAGCCCCCAGGTCTATGGAAACACCATATATTTT
>NA|TRBV2|TRBJ1-5|NA
CASSRGETRPLHF
TGTGCCAGCAGTCGGGGGGAGACGCGCCCTCTGCATTTT
>NA|TRBV2|TRBJ1-6|NA
CASSERRSSSYNSPLHF
TGTGCCAGCAGTGAGAGGAGGTCGAGCTCCTATAATTCACCCCTCCACTTT
>NA|TRBV14|TRBJ2-7|few
CASSQGPLAGSHEQYF
TGTGCCAGCAGCCAAGGCCCTTTAGCAGGGTCCCACGAGCAGTACTTC
>NA|TRBV2|TRBJ1-4|few
CASSEIGRSEKLFF
TGTGCCAGCAGTGAAATCGGGAGGTCTGAAAAACTGTTTTTT
>TRBD1|TRBV9|TRBJ1-5|NA
CASGTANQPQHF
TGTGCCAGCGGGACAGCCAATCAGCCCCAGCATTTT
>NA|TRBV19|TRBJ1-5|NA
CASSTPGRDQPQHF
TGTGCCAGTAGTACCCCCGGCCGGGATCAGCCCCAGCATTTT
>TRBD2|TRBV10-3|TRBJ2-7|few
CAISPGLAGREQYF
TGTGCCATCAGCCCGGGACTAGCGGGGCGTGAGCAGTACTTC
>TRBD1|TRBV27|TRBJ2-7|NA
CASSLGTAYEQYF
TGTGCCAGCAGTTTAGGGACAGCCTACGAGCAGTACTTC
>NA|TRBV7-2|TRBJ2-5|NA
CASSRLVETQYF
TGTGCCAGCAGCCGACTAGTGGAGACCCAGTACTTC
>NA|TRBV28|TRBJ1-1|few
CASSLKLGGFMNTEAFF
TGTGCCAGCAGTTTAAAGTTAGGAGGCTTTATGAACACTGAAGCTTTCTTT
>TRBD1|TRBV28|TRBJ1-1|NA
CASKQGRVNTEAFF
TGTGCCAGCAAACAGGGGCGTGTTAACACTGAAGCTTTCTTT
>NA|TRBV5-1|TRBJ1-1|NA
CASSLAGQNTEAFF
TGCGCCAGCAGCTTGGCAGGACAGAACACTGAAGCTTTCTTT